Listed below are T cell receptor beta chains from one sample, sequenced in a study of stem cell transplantation in POMP-related autoinflammatory disease. Assay: immunoSEQ multiplex PCR; the TCRdb copy retains only in-frame clones and omits some. The table has tens of thousands of clones, approximately 91% seen once. Source: CD4+ T cells from PBMCs, taken after stem cell transplantation. These receptor sequences come from a human patient with POMP-related autoinflammation and immune dysregulation (PRAID). Some T cells may possibly be graft donor cells. Both conserved end residues are part of each CDR3. Each record gives: J gene, clone size, D gene, V gene, CDR3 protein, CDR3 DNA. D genes are given only for firm matches. Size is omitted from some rows. Given values are once, few, many or a class for expanded clones.

TRBJ1-5 NA TRBD1 TRBV6-5 CASSNRGGQPQHF TGTGCCAGCAGTAACAGGGGGGGCCAGCCCCAGCATTTT
TRBJ2-2 NA NA TRBV6-5 CASGSIARGTGELFF TGTGCCAGCGGGAGTATCGCTAGGGGCACCGGGGAGCTGTTTTTT
TRBJ1-1 NA NA TRBV28 CASTLLGQESNTEAFF TGTGCCAGCACCCTCTTAGGGCAGGAATCGAACACTGAAGCTTTCTTT
TRBJ2-7 NA TRBD1 TRBV19 CASSIEGGKTYEQYF TGTGCCAGTAGTATTGAAGGGGGCAAGACCTACGAGCAGTACTTC
TRBJ2-3 NA NA TRBV28 CASSLWGLQAQGTDTQYF TGTGCCAGCAGTTTATGGGGCCTACAGGCCCAGGGGACAGATACGCAGTATTTT
TRBJ2-5 NA TRBD2 TRBV5-1 CASSPLGAAGGETQYF TGCGCCAGCAGCCCCCTTGGGGCAGCGGGAGGAGAGACCCAGTACTTC
TRBJ2-2 NA NA TRBV5-4 CASSPGGYTGELFF TGTGCCAGCAGCCCGGGGGGCTACACCGGGGAGCTGTTTTTT
TRBJ2-3 NA TRBD1 TRBV15 CATSRSGGGVDTQYF TGTGCCACCAGCAGGTCAGGGGGCGGGGTAGATACGCAGTATTTT
TRBJ1-1 once NA TRBV11-3 CASSLGGGMNTEAFF TGTGCCAGCAGCTTAGGAGGGGGGATGAACACTGAAGCTTTCTTT
TRBJ1-6 NA TRBD1 TRBV5-1 CASSLGGTDLGYSPLHF TGCGCCAGCAGCTTGGGTGGGACAGACTTGGGGTATTCACCCCTCCACTTT
TRBJ1-1 NA NA TRBV30 CASYRDLNTEAFF TGTGCCTCCTACAGGGACTTGAACACTGAAGCTTTCTTT
TRBJ2-7 NA TRBD1 TRBV6-5 CASSYADRGVNEQYF TGTGCCAGCAGTTACGCGGACAGGGGTGTAAACGAGCAGTACTTC
TRBJ1-1 NA NA TRBV18 CASSPILRGFDTEAFF TGTGCCAGCTCACCAATATTGAGGGGTTTCGACACTGAAGCTTTCTTT
TRBJ2-7 NA NA TRBV12-3/TRBV12-4 CASRGTYSYEQYF TGTGCCAGCAGAGGGACTTACTCCTACGAGCAGTACTTC